The 22 T cell receptor beta chains reported below all come from one sample, sequenced in a study of T cell clones after liver transplantation. The method was immunoSEQ multiplex PCR; TCRdb's version includes in-frame clones alone and lacks a portion of them. In the table there are 75,000 to 95,000 clones, about 85% of which are singletons. The material was CD4+ T cells from blood, obtained around 50 months after liver transplant. All receptors derive from a human patient who received a liver transplant. A subset of T cells may come from the graft donor.

The chain couples TRBV7-3 to TRBJ1-3, with 7 bases matching TRBD1. The CDR3 is 18 amino acids. Germline assignment: CDR1 SGHTA and CDR2 FQGTGA. V shed 4 bases and J 0 bases; nucleotides not matched to a gene: 12. The CDR3 loop reads CASSSNTGDLSSGNTIYF. CDR3 coding DNA: TGTGCCAGCAGCTCTAATACAGGGGACCTAAGCTCTGGAAACACCATATATTTT. Using reference TRBV7-3 and TRBJ1-3 for the parts outside the CDR3, the full variable domain is GAGVSQTPSNKVTEKGKYVELRCDPISGHTALYWYRQSLGQGPEFLIYFQGTGAADDSGLPNDRFFAVRPEGSVSTLKIQRTERGDSAVYLCASSSNTGDLSSGNTIYFGEGSWLTVV.

This clone was observed a single time. The J gene is TRBJ1-1, the V gene TRBV5-5; weak D call: TRBD1 (5 bases). CDR1 is SGHKS, CDR2 YYEKEE, per germline (reference sequence). The CDR3 is 14 amino acids. V gave up 4 bases and J gave up 0 bases, with 10 bases separating them. The CDR3, as DNA: TGTGCCAGCAGCGCCCCAGGGCTGAACACTGAAGCTTTCTTT. This translates into CASSAPGLNTEAFF.

CDR3 bases: TGTGCCAGCACCCTATCCCTAGCGGGGGGGTCCTACGAGCAGTACTTC. It encodes CASTLSLAGGSYEQYF. The chain has TRBV27 and TRBJ2-7; 12 nucleotides line up with TRBD2. Trimming removed 7 bases from V and 1 base from J; junction bases left unmatched: 8. The CDR3 covers 16 residues. CDR1 and CDR2 from the germline V gene are MNHEY and SMNVEV (reference sequence).

The chain's CDR3 is CAWSPAGTLGTDTQYF. Written as DNA, the CDR3 is TGTGCCTGGAGTCCAGCCGGGACCTTGGGCACAGATACGCAGTATTTT. The chain employs TRBV30 and TRBJ2-3; perhaps D is TRBD1 or TRBD2 (5 bases each). V lost 2 bases and J 1 base, leaving 16 bases between the germline ends. There are 16 residues in the CDR3. Germline V gene sequence: CDR1 GTSNPN, CDR2 SVGIG (reference sequence).

The gene calls are TRBV28 and TRBJ1-1, with D perhaps matching TRBD1 (6 bases). Between the trimmed V and J ends, which lost 8 bases and 3 bases, there was a span of 16 bases. The V gene's germline CDR1 is MDHEN and CDR2 SYDVKM. This CDR3 is 14 amino acids long. CDR3 protein: CASDKLQGYTEAFF. In DNA, the CDR3 is TGTGCCAGCGACAAACTACAGGGTTACACTGAAGCTTTCTTT. The whole variable domain, remainder taken from reference TRBV28 and TRBJ1-1, is DVKVTQSSRYLVKRTGEKVFLECVQDMDHENMFWYRQDPGLGLRLIYFSYDVKMKEKGDIPEGYSVSREKKERFSLILESASTNQTSMYLCASDKLQGYTEAFFGQGTRLTVV.

V and J are TRBV6-4 and TRBJ1-1; TRBD1 is a possible D gene (6 bases). CDR1 MRHNA and CDR2 SNTAGT come from the germline V gene. This CDR3 spans 13 amino acids. V lost 6 bases and J 4 bases, leaving 12 bases between the germline ends. CDR3 sequence reads: CASRGGGSTEAFF. The CDR3 coding sequence is TGTGCCAGCAGGGGAGGGGGGAGCACTGAAGCTTTCTTT.

V usage is TRBV19 and J usage is TRBJ2-3, with 13 bases matching TRBD2. With V trimmed by 10 bases and J by 3 bases, 10 bases remained unmatched. The CDR3 sequence is 16 residues long. Germline V lookup: CDR1 LNHDA, CDR2 SQIVND (reference sequence). CDR3 coding DNA: TGTGCCACCGGTTGGACTAGCGGGAGATGGACAGATACGCAGTATTTT. This encodes CATGWTSGRWTDTQYF.

The rearrangement joins TRBV6-5 to TRBJ2-5, with D unresolved. The length of the CDR3 is 11 residues. The germline V gene has CDR1 MNHEY and CDR2 SVGAGI. The V and J ends lost 5 bases and 3 bases respectively, with 4 bases between them. The CDR3 spells CASSTEETQYF. The CDR3 region has the DNA TGTGCCAGCAGTACCGAAGAGACCCAGTACTTC.

V usage is TRBV18 and J usage is TRBJ1-2; possible D gene TRBD1, 5 bases. CDR3 length equals 14 residues. Germline V CDR1 and CDR2: KGHSH, LQKENI. V lost 4 bases, J lost 5 bases, and 14 bases lay in between. CDR3: CASSLSDSLYGYTF. CDR3 DNA: TGTGCCAGCTCACTTTCCGACAGTTTATATGGCTACACCTTC.

V gene TRBV9 combines with J gene TRBJ1-1; weak D call: TRBD1 (5 bases). The CDR3 is 15 residues long. The germline V and J ends were trimmed by 4 bases and 3 bases, with 16 bases remaining between them. Germline-derived CDR1 and CDR2 are SGDLS and YYNGEE. The CDR3 sequence is CASSPRRGEDTEAFF. CDR3 sequence (DNA): TGTGCCAGCAGCCCCCGGAGAGGGGAGGACACTGAAGCTTTCTTT. Variable domain in full (rest from reference TRBV9 and TRBJ1-1): DSGVTQTPKHLITATGQRVTLRCSPRSGDLSVYWYQQSLDQGLQFLIQYYNGEERAKGNILERFSAQQFPDLHSELNLSSLELGDSALYFCASSPRRGEDTEAFFGQGTRLTVV.

This chain uses TRBV27 with TRBJ1-4; 8 nucleotides match TRBD1. The CDR3 spans 18 residues. V shed 5 bases and J 0 bases; nucleotides not matched to a gene: 11. Germline CDR1 and CDR2: MNHEY and SMNVEV (reference sequence). Here the CDR3 reads CASSRDSGGASTNEKLFF. CDR3 DNA sequence: TGTGCCAGCAGTCGAGACTCAGGGGGCGCGTCAACTAATGAAAAACTGTTTTTT.

The V call is TRBV5-4, the J call TRBJ2-1; 8 nucleotides align to TRBD2. Looked up from germline, CDR1 is SGHNT and CDR2 is YYREEE (reference sequence). V lost 0 bases to trimming and J lost 3 bases; unmatched junction nucleotides: 2. The CDR3 loop spans 15 amino acids. CDR3: CASSLVAGIYNEQFF. The CDR3 coding sequence is TGTGCCAGCAGCTTGGTAGCGGGAATCTACAATGAGCAGTTCTTC.

CDR3 loop: CASSVAPGGETEAFF. As DNA, the CDR3 is TGTGCCAGCAGCGTAGCCCCGGGGGGGGAGACTGAAGCTTTCTTT. The rearrangement links TRBV9 to TRBJ1-1; D possibly corresponds to TRBD1 (5 bases). The CDR3 sequence is 15 residues long. V lost 0 bases and J lost 5, with 14 bases in between. CDR1 and CDR2 from the germline V gene are SGDLS and YYNGEE.

The DNA of the CDR3 is TGTGCCAGCAGCTCTCGAAAAGGGTTCTATGGCTACACCTTC. Encoded protein: CASSSRKGFYGYTF. This chain connects TRBV7-2 to TRBJ1-2; D is unclear. Germline assignment: CDR1 SGHTA and CDR2 FQGNSA. The CDR3 consists of 14 residues. V was cut by 4 bases and J by 4 bases, with 13 bases left in between.

This rearrangement joins TRBV4-1 to TRBJ2-7; D may correspond to TRBD1 or TRBD2 (5 bases each). The CDR3 runs 18 residues. V shed 4 bases and J shed 3 bases, with 25 bases lying between them. Germline CDR1 and CDR2: MGHRA and YSYEKL. CDR3 protein: CASSLTGGRARSNYEQYF. The CDR3 region has the DNA TGCGCCAGCAGCCTCACAGGCGGGCGAGCCAGATCCAACTACGAGCAGTACTTC.

The chain is built from TRBV7-9 and TRBJ2-1; 8 positions match TRBD1. Looked up from germline, CDR1 is SEHNR and CDR2 is FQNEAQ (reference sequence). The CDR3 runs 14 residues. With V trimmed by 3 bases and J by 7 bases, 5 bases remained unmatched. CDR3 region: CASSFVQGENEQFF. CDR3 in DNA: TGTGCCAGCAGCTTTGTACAGGGGGAGAATGAGCAGTTCTTC.

V gene TRBV6-1 combines with J gene TRBJ1-2; 8 bases are shared with TRBD1. V dropped 4 bases and J dropped 6; count of bases not matched to a gene: 4. Germline-derived CDR1 and CDR2 are MNHNS and SASEGT. The CDR3 is 13 residues long. The CDR3 DNA reads TGTGCCAGCAGTGCGGCCAGGGGGCATGGCTACACCTTC. As protein: CASSAARGHGYTF.

The chain combines TRBV29-1 with TRBJ2-7; D might be TRBD1 (6 bases). CDR1 and CDR2 (germline): SQVTM, ANQGSEA. The V end was cut by 6 bases, the J end by 0 bases, with 9 bases between. The CDR3 is 12 amino acids. In DNA form, the CDR3 reads TGCAGCGTAGGACAGAACTCCTACGAGCAGTACTTC. Encoded protein: CSVGQNSYEQYF.

This clone was seen once. The chain has TRBV18 and TRBJ2-7; 7 bases match TRBD1. The V gene's germline CDR1 is KGHSH and CDR2 LQKENI. The CDR3 spans 14 residues. The junction had 5 bases not matched to a gene; V was cut back by 5 bases and J by 1 base. CDR3 coding DNA: TGTGCCAGCTCAAGGACAGGACCATCCTACGAGCAGTACTTC. Residues: CASSRTGPSYEQYF.

The CDR3 DNA follows: TGTGCCAGCTCACCGGGGGAAAAACTGTTTTTT. Its translation is CASSPGEKLFF. The chain links TRBV18 to TRBJ1-4; D is unclear. With 3 bases removed from V and 8 bases from J, the gap between germline ends came to 4 bases. Germline CDR1 reads KGHSH; CDR2 reads LQKENI. The CDR3 sequence is 11 residues long.

CDR3 region: CASSPRHTNTEAFF. CDR3 sequence (DNA): TGTGCCAGCAGCCCTCGACACACGAACACTGAAGCTTTCTTT. This chain connects TRBV7-9 to TRBJ1-1; D gene ambiguous. CDR3 length: 14 amino acids. Trimming left V 5 bases short and J 1 base short, with 11 bases between. Germline values: CDR1 SEHNR, CDR2 FQNEAQ (reference sequence). Full variable domain (missing parts from reference TRBV7-9 and TRBJ1-1): DTGVSQNPRHKITKRGQNVTFRCDPISEHNRLYWYRQTLGQGPEFLTYFQNEAQLEKSRLLSDRFSAERPKGSFSTLEIQRTEQGDSAMYLCASSPRHTNTEAFFGQGTRLTVV.

The chain uses TRBV6-5 and TRBJ2-1, with 7 bases identical to TRBD1. The V gene's germline CDR1 is MNHEY and CDR2 SVGAGI. The ends lost 7 bases at V and 6 bases at J; junction bases unmatched: 12. This CDR3 has 15 residues. The CDR3 spells CASNRGQASGNEQFF. The CDR3 DNA reads as TGTGCCAGCAACCGTGGACAGGCCTCTGGCAATGAGCAGTTCTTC.